Listed below are T cell receptor beta chains from one sample, sequenced in a study of cytomegalovirus exposure and HLA in healthy donors. The protocol was immunoSEQ multiplex PCR, while the TCRdb copy is restricted to in-frame clones and leaves out a portion. The sample consists of some 200,000 clones, approximately 70% of them appearing once. Material for sequencing was PBMCs. These receptors were collected from a man between 35 and 55 years old in good health and CMV-seropositive. CDR3s include the opening cysteine and the closing phenylalanine or tryptophan. Fields, in order: D gene, J gene, V gene, clone size, CDR3 DNA, CDR3 protein. D genes are given only for firm matches. Some rows mark clone size as missing; the rest say once, few, many or name a class of expanded clone.

D: .; J: TRBJ2-7; V: TRBV11-2; size: .; DNA: TGTGCCAGCAGCACCCTACAGGGAAGCTCCTACGAGCAGTACTTC; CDR3: CASSTLQGSSYEQYF
D: TRBD2; J: TRBJ2-7; V: TRBV11-2; size: .; DNA: TGTGCCAGCAGCTCGGGAGGACTAGCCTACGAGCAGTACTTC; CDR3: CASSSGGLAYEQYF
D: .; J: TRBJ1-3; V: TRBV18; size: .; DNA: TGTGCCAGCTCACCACCGGAAGGGACTCCCGGTATGGGAAACACCATATATTTT; CDR3: CASSPPEGTPGMGNTIYF
D: TRBD1; J: TRBJ1-6; V: TRBV28; size: .; DNA: TGTGCCAGCAGCTCCACGGGACAGGGATTCTCACCCCTCCACTTT; CDR3: CASSSTGQGFSPLHF
D: .; J: TRBJ1-3; V: TRBV18; size: .; DNA: TGTGCCAGCTCACTAGGGGTTTTGAACACCATATATTTT; CDR3: CASSLGVLNTIYF
D: .; J: TRBJ2-5; V: TRBV29-1; size: once; DNA: TGCAGCGTTCTAGGAAGGGGGAATCAAGAGACCCAGTACTTC; CDR3: CSVLGRGNQETQYF
D: .; J: TRBJ2-5; V: TRBV14; size: .; DNA: TGTGCCAGCAGCCAAGTGATCGGGGGCCAAGAGACCCAGTACTTC; CDR3: CASSQVIGGQETQYF
D: .; J: TRBJ1-2; V: TRBV28; size: few; DNA: TGTGCCAGCAGCCCTGGTGGGGGCCTTAACTATGGCTACACCTTC; CDR3: CASSPGGGLNYGYTF
D: .; J: TRBJ1-1; V: TRBV9; size: once; DNA: TGTGCCAGCAGCGTAGAGGCAGGGTTGACTGAAGCTTTCTTT; CDR3: CASSVEAGLTEAFF
D: .; J: TRBJ2-3; V: TRBV7-2; size: .; DNA: TGTGCCAGCAGCTTTGTAACAGATACGCAGTATTTT; CDR3: CASSFVTDTQYF
D: .; J: TRBJ1-6; V: TRBV5-4; size: .; DNA: TGTGCCAGCAGCTTGGAGCAGGGGCTTTTCTCACCCCTCCACTTT; CDR3: CASSLEQGLFSPLHF
D: .; J: TRBJ2-2; V: TRBV11-3; size: .; DNA: TGTGCCAGCAGCTCCCACAGGGACACCGGGGAGCTGTTTTTT; CDR3: CASSSHRDTGELFF
D: TRBD1; J: TRBJ2-2; V: TRBV5-4; size: .; DNA: TGTGCCAGCAGCCCGGGACAGGGCCGAAACACCGGGGAGCTGTTTTTT; CDR3: CASSPGQGRNTGELFF
D: TRBD1; J: TRBJ2-3; V: TRBV5-1; size: .; DNA: TGCGCCAGCAGCCGGACAGGGGGAGGCACAGATACGCAGTATTTT; CDR3: CASSRTGGGTDTQYF
D: TRBD1; J: TRBJ2-7; V: TRBV2; size: .; DNA: TGTGCCAGCACCGGGCGACGGACAGGGTTCGAGCAGTACTTC; CDR3: CASTGRRTGFEQYF
D: TRBD2; J: TRBJ2-1; V: TRBV10-3; size: .; DNA: TGTGCCATCAGTGACCCAGCGGGGTACAATGAGCAGTTCTTC; CDR3: CAISDPAGYNEQFF
D: TRBD2; J: TRBJ2-3; V: TRBV7-2; size: .; DNA: TGTGCCAGCAGCCTAAGCGGGGGATTAGATACGCAGTATTTT; CDR3: CASSLSGGLDTQYF
D: .; J: TRBJ1-1; V: TRBV9; size: .; DNA: TGTGCCAGCAGCGTAGGGGTTGGGGCAGAAGCTTTCTTT; CDR3: CASSVGVGAEAFF
D: .; J: TRBJ2-3; V: TRBV10-3; size: .; DNA: TGTGCCATCAGTAGCGGAGGGGATACGCAGTATTTT; CDR3: CAISSGGDTQYF
D: .; J: TRBJ1-1; V: TRBV5-4; size: .; DNA: TGTGCCAGCAGCTTAGGCGGGACGGGTGAAGCTTTCTTT; CDR3: CASSLGGTGEAFF
D: .; J: TRBJ2-3; V: TRBV7-9; size: .; DNA: TGTGCCAGCACCCTGAGCTGGGGCGATACGCAGTATTTT; CDR3: CASTLSWGDTQYF
D: TRBD1; J: TRBJ2-3; V: TRBV9; size: .; DNA: TGTGCCAGCAGCACAGGGGTCTACACAGATACGCAGTATTTT; CDR3: CASSTGVYTDTQYF
D: .; J: TRBJ2-1; V: TRBV4-1; size: .; DNA: TGCGCCAGCAGCCAAGATAGGGGTCTTGTGCAGTTCTTC; CDR3: CASSQDRGLVQFF
D: .; J: TRBJ2-3; V: TRBV27; size: .; DNA: TGTGCCAGCAGTTTAGTCCCAGGCATCTATACGCAGTATTTT; CDR3: CASSLVPGIYTQYF
D: .; J: TRBJ1-1; V: TRBV5-6; size: .; DNA: TGTGCCAGCAGCTCGGAGGGGTACGGCACTGAAGCTTTCTTT; CDR3: CASSSEGYGTEAFF
D: .; J: TRBJ2-5; V: TRBV15; size: .; DNA: TGTGCCACCAGCAGATCCTACAGGGAGATGGAGACCCAGTACTTC; CDR3: CATSRSYREMETQYF
D: .; J: TRBJ1-4; V: TRBV19; size: .; DNA: TGTGCCAGTAGTCCCAACAGTGCAACTAATGAAAAACTGTTTTTT; CDR3: CASSPNSATNEKLFF
D: TRBD1; J: TRBJ1-4; V: TRBV5-4; size: .; DNA: TGTGCCAGCAGCCCCAGGGGACAGGGGGCGACAAATGAAAAACTGTTTTTT; CDR3: CASSPRGQGATNEKLFF
D: .; J: TRBJ2-7; V: TRBV19; size: few; DNA: TGTGCCAGTAGTATCCAGGGGAAGGGCGAGCAGTACTTC; CDR3: CASSIQGKGEQYF
D: .; J: TRBJ2-5; V: TRBV4-1; size: .; DNA: TGCGCCAGCAGCCAAGAAAGGGGACTGGCGGAGACCCAGTACTTC; CDR3: CASSQERGLAETQYF
D: .; J: TRBJ2-7; V: TRBV6-5; size: .; DNA: TGTGCCAGCAGTTACGCCGGGGGGCTCTACGGGCAGTACTTC; CDR3: CASSYAGGLYGQYF
D: .; J: TRBJ1-3; V: TRBV7-2; size: .; DNA: TGTGCCAGCAGCTCGATGGGGCCAGGAAACACCATATATTTT; CDR3: CASSSMGPGNTIYF
D: .; J: TRBJ2-7; V: TRBV2; size: .; DNA: TGTGCCAGCACTCGCGAGGGGGGGCGCGTGGCAGACGAGCAGTACTTC; CDR3: CASTREGGRVADEQYF
D: TRBD2; J: TRBJ2-1; V: TRBV5-8; size: .; DNA: TGTGCCAGCAGCTTGTATCGGGGGGGTTACAATGAGCAGTTCTTC; CDR3: CASSLYRGGYNEQFF
D: .; J: TRBJ2-2; V: TRBV27; size: once; DNA: TGTGCCAGTTATCAAGGGGGCACCGGGGAGCTGTTTTTT; CDR3: CASYQGGTGELFF
D: TRBD2; J: TRBJ2-3; V: TRBV9; size: .; DNA: TGTGCCAGCAGCGTGGGCGCCGGGACTAGCGGCACAGATACGCAGTATTTT; CDR3: CASSVGAGTSGTDTQYF
D: .; J: TRBJ1-1; V: TRBV9; size: once; DNA: TGTGCCAGCAGCGTAGGTCCCGGGAACAGGGTGAACACTGAAGCTTTCTTT; CDR3: CASSVGPGNRVNTEAFF
D: TRBD2; J: TRBJ2-5; V: TRBV10-3; size: .; DNA: TGTGCCATCAGTGAGGGGGGGCGGGGGGGCGAAGAGACCCAGTACTTC; CDR3: CAISEGGRGGEETQYF
D: .; J: TRBJ1-5; V: TRBV2; size: .; DNA: TGTGCCAGCAACAGGGTCGGAGAGCCCCAGCATTTT; CDR3: CASNRVGEPQHF
D: TRBD2; J: TRBJ2-1; V: TRBV5-6; size: .; DNA: TGTGCCAGCAGCTTGAGGGAAGCGGGGTCCTACAATGAGCAGTTCTTC; CDR3: CASSLREAGSYNEQFF
D: .; J: TRBJ2-3; V: TRBV4-1; size: .; DNA: TGCGCCAGCAGCAAAGTCGGAGATACGCAGTATTTT; CDR3: CASSKVGDTQYF
D: .; J: TRBJ2-1; V: TRBV7-2; size: once; DNA: TGTGCCAGCAGCTTAGCGGGGGCTAGCGGCATCTACAATGAGCAGTTCTTC; CDR3: CASSLAGASGIYNEQFF